This T cell receptor beta chain was recovered during a study of CD8 T cells in Susac syndrome. V trimming: 7 bases; J trimming: 8 bases; junction bases outside the gene matches: 13. This CDR3 comprises 13 residues. In germline, CDR1 is SQVTM, CDR2 ANQGSEA. Note on this clonotype: The antigen is not known.

Study-level results: When the CD4+ T cell repertoires of patients with Susac syndrome were examined, they did not show any clonal expansion.

An amount of RNA that ranged from roughly 0.5 to 1 ug was reverse transcribed with random hexamers. The immunoSEQ assay covered 54 Vbeta and 13 Jbeta segments for CDR3. TCRdb itself ran the immunoSEQ multiplex PCR reads through MiXCR, one entry per CDR3 protein. In the table there are about 150,000 distinct CDR3 sequences, about 95% of which are singletons. The authors negatively isolated CD8+ and CD4+ T cells and FACS-enriched TEMRA cells. The chain links TRBV29-1 to TRBJ1-1; 7 nucleotides agree with TRBD1. This receptor was identified in a human donor with Susac syndrome. Input material: CD4+ T cells from PBMCs. CDR3 in amino acids: CSAAGTEVSEAFF. CDR3 nucleotide sequence: TGCAGCGCGGCCGGGACAGAGGTCTCAGAAGCTTTCTTT.